The clone carrying this TCR beta chain was seen only a few times. Its specificity is not known. A much larger clone differs by one base, so this may be a read error. This sample was taken from a study of regulatory T cells in long-lasting Graves disease. Whole-study findings and limits: Preferential use of TRBV28, TRBJ1-2 and TRBJ2-5 was seen in persistent disease.

As for time point: newly diagnosed GD, antithyroid drugs for less than 3 months. TCR sequences were obtained from RNA taken from PBMCs. The CDR3 consists of 15 residues. Germline CDR1 is MNHEY and CDR2 is SVGEGT. V shed 6 bases and J shed 7 bases, with 19 bases lying between them. iRepertoire HTBI primers and Arm-PCR of CDR3 regions built TCR beta libraries. MiXCR, applied by TCRdb to the multiplex PCR reads, yields one record per CDR3 protein. The repertoire includes about 540,000 distinct CDR3 sequences, about 14% of them detected once, and roughly a tenth sits in the top ten. These data also formed part of another study, on T cells in Graves' hyperthyroidism and ophthalmopathy.

The chain joins TRBV6-2 or TRBV6-3 to TRBJ2-1, with a possible D match to TRBD1 (6 bases). The sequencing here drew on peripheral blood mononuclear cells (PBMCs), taken at new diagnosis, from a patient treated with antithyroid drugs. The sequence derives from a man aged 30 to 45 with Graves disease. The CDR3 sequence is CASSWRPYDRNEQFF. Written as DNA, the CDR3 is TGTGCCAGCAGCTGGCGGCCATACGACAGGAATGAGCAGTTCTTC.